This TCR beta chain emerged from a study of PD-1 and CTLA-4 blockade in melanoma. This CDR3 comprises 13 residues. Germline lookup yields CDR1 MNHEY and CDR2 SVGAGI. The ends were cut back, 8 bases at V and 3 bases at J, with 14 bases in the middle. Clones were read by immunoSEQ multiplex PCR, and TCRdb kept only the in-frame ones, dropping some. The sample contains 28,000 or so clones, less than 95% of which appear only once. The sample consisted of CD8+ T cells from peripheral blood, taken from a patient given anti-PD-1 treatment. The receptor's source is a human donor with melanoma. The chain is built from TRBV6-5 and TRBJ2-7, with D tentatively TRBD1 or TRBD2 (5 bases each). The CDR3 nucleotides are TGTGCCAGCGAATCGGGGACCCACTACGAGCAGTACTTC. Protein product: CASESGTHYEQYF.